Presented here are 27 T cell receptor beta chains from one specimen sequenced in a study of blood T cell repertoires in COVID-19. Method: immunoSEQ multiplex PCR; TCRdb's copy keeps in-frame clones and lacks some. The table has over 200,000 clones, 70% to 90% seen once. Sequencing was performed on PBMCs or T cells enriched from blood (not recorded which). The source of these receptors is a man aged 25-45 years who had recovered from COVID-19.

CDR3 sequence (DNA): TGTGCCAGCGGAGAAACAGGGAAAAGGCCCCAGCATTTT. This encodes CASGETGKRPQHF. The rearrangement links TRBV6-5 to TRBJ1-5; perhaps TRBD1 as D (6 bases). Germline V gives CDR1 MNHEY, CDR2 SVGAGI. V lost 8 bases to trimming and J lost 9 bases, with 17 bases between them. The CDR3 has 13 residues.

This chain links TRBV6-2 or TRBV6-3 with TRBJ1-6, with 9 bases that match TRBD1. V dropped 5 bases and J dropped 10; count of bases not matched to a gene: 12. The CDR3 spans 16 residues. Germline CDR1 is MNHEY and CDR2 is SVGEGT. DNA of the CDR3: TGTGCCAGCAGTACAGGAGCCGGGACAGGGTACTCACCCCTCCACTTT. It specifies CASSTGAGTGYSPLHF.

The chain has TRBV28 and TRBJ1-3; TRBD1 agrees at 7 bases. The CDR3 consists of 17 residues. Germline V gene sequence: CDR1 MDHEN, CDR2 SYDVKM. V lost 4 bases and J lost 0; bases outside the gene matches: 9. The CDR3 region is CASSWDSSVFSGNTIYF. In DNA, the CDR3 is TGTGCCAGCAGTTGGGACAGTTCTGTGTTCTCTGGAAACACCATATATTTT.

This chain connects TRBV30 to TRBJ2-6, with D perhaps matching TRBD2 (6 bases). V was cut by 8 bases and J by 4 bases, with 12 bases left in between. Looked up from germline, CDR1 is GTSNPN and CDR2 is SVGIG (reference sequence). The CDR3 runs to 13 residues. The CDR3 loop is CAASGEGANVLTF. CDR3 nucleotides: TGTGCCGCTTCGGGGGAAGGGGCCAACGTCCTGACTTTC.

The rearrangement uses TRBV3-1 (or the pseudogene TRBV3-2) and TRBJ1-3; maybe TRBD1 (5 bases). Germline lookup yields CDR1 LGHDT and CDR2 YNNKEL (reference sequence). The CDR3 length is 15 residues. Trimming removed 2 bases from V and 0 bases from J, with 8 bases in between. The CDR3 DNA is TGTGCCAGCAGCCAAACAGGAATCTCTGGAAACACCATATATTTT. Encoded protein: CASSQTGISGNTIYF.

The CDR3 DNA reads as TGCGCCAGCAGCCAGGGGGCGCGCGGCTACACCTTC. Its translation is CASSQGARGYTF. The chain links TRBV4-1 to TRBJ1-2; the D gene is possibly TRBD1 (6 bases). The germline V and J ends were trimmed by 3 bases and 8 bases, with 10 bases remaining between them. Per germline, CDR1 MGHRA and CDR2 YSYEKL. This CDR3 spans 12 amino acids.

The chain links TRBV18 to TRBJ1-4, with D possibly TRBD1 on 5 matching bases. V dropped 3 bases and J dropped 8 bases, with 16 bases sitting between them. Germline V gives CDR1 KGHSH, CDR2 LQKENI. CDR3 length: 15 amino acids. The CDR3 DNA is TGTGCCAGCTCACCGGCGTCTGGACATGGAGAAAAACTGTTTTTT. Its protein product is CASSPASGHGEKLFF. Together with reference TRBV18 and TRBJ1-4, the CDR3 gives the full variable domain: NAGVMQNPRHLVRRRGQEARLRCSPMKGHSHVYWYRQLPEEGLKFMVYLQKENIIDESGMPKERFSAEFPKEGPSILRIQQVVRGDSAAYFCASSPASGHGEKLFFGSGTQLSVL.

The chain recombines TRBV28 with TRBJ1-2; TRBD1 might be the D (5 bases). CDR1 and CDR2 from the germline V gene are MDHEN and SYDVKM. The CDR3 covers 16 residues. V was trimmed by 6 bases and J by 8 bases, leaving 25 bases between them. The CDR3 here is CASSPPRTPIIKGYTF. CDR3 DNA: TGTGCCAGCAGCCCGCCTAGGACACCGATAATAAAGGGCTACACCTTC.

This rearrangement joins TRBV6-5 to TRBJ1-4; TRBD1 matches 8 bases. Trimming cost V 6 bases and J 8 bases; bases outside gene matches: 8. This CDR3 region has 14 residues. Germline V CDR1 and CDR2: MNHEY, SVGAGI. CDR3 bases: TGTGCCAGCAGCCCGGACAGGGATCGCGAAAAACTGTTTTTT. It codes for CASSPDRDREKLFF.

The chain recombines TRBV2 with TRBJ1-2, with 8 bases matching TRBD1. Germline-derived CDR1 and CDR2 are SNHLY and FYNNEI. The CDR3 has 17 amino acids. The V gene end was trimmed by 4 bases and the J gene end by 2 bases; junction bases not matched to a gene: 12. The CDR3 reads CASSGRQGLHINYGYTF. CDR3 bases: TGTGCCAGCAGTGGTAGACAGGGGCTTCATATAAACTATGGCTACACCTTC.

The chain recombines TRBV6-1 with TRBJ1-2, with D possibly TRBD1 on 5 matching bases. The ends were cut back, 2 bases at V and 4 bases at J, with 14 bases in the middle. This CDR3 is 15 amino acids long. Looked up from germline, CDR1 is MNHNS and CDR2 is SASEGT. CDR3 loop: CASSETGRGSYGYTF. CDR3 in DNA: TGTGCCAGCAGTGAAACAGGCCGGGGGAGCTATGGCTACACCTTC.

V gene TRBV28 combines with J gene TRBJ2-6; D unclear. The CDR3 has 15 residues. CDR1 is MDHEN, CDR2 SYDVKM, per germline. The V gene lost 3 bases and the J gene lost 2 bases, with 8 bases spanning the gap. The CDR3 bases are TGTGCCAGCAGTTTCTTGTCTCCTGGGGCCAACGTCCTGACTTTC. Its translation is CASSFLSPGANVLTF.

The chain has TRBV18 and TRBJ2-3, with TRBD2 matching over 7 bases. The CDR3 is 17 amino acids. CDR1 KGHSH and CDR2 LQKENI come from the germline V gene. The ends lost 0 bases at V and 1 base at J; junction bases unmatched: 7. Here the CDR3 reads CASSPPETSRGTDTQYF. CDR3 nucleotide sequence: TGTGCCAGCTCACCACCCGAGACTAGCAGAGGCACAGATACGCAGTATTTT.

The genes are TRBV7-6 and TRBJ2-3, with 8 bases aligning to TRBD2. After removal of 5 bases from V and 4 bases from J, the junction contained 8 bases not matched to a gene. Germline CDR1 SGHVS, CDR2 FNYEAQ. The CDR3 has 15 amino acids. The CDR3 is CASSQVAGYSDTQYF. The DNA of the CDR3 is TGTGCCAGCAGCCAAGTAGCGGGGTACTCAGATACGCAGTATTTT.

The chain joins TRBV20-1 to TRBJ2-7; D may be TRBD2 (5 bases). The V gene lost 6 bases and the J gene lost 8 bases, with 14 bases spanning the gap. The CDR3 has 11 amino acids. Germline assignment: CDR1 DFQATT and CDR2 SNEGSKA (reference sequence). The CDR3 sequence: CSALYSGKQYF. The CDR3 bases are TGCAGTGCCCTTTATTCCGGGAAGCAGTACTTC.

The chain recombines TRBV6-2 or TRBV6-3 with TRBJ2-5; D may be TRBD2 (5 bases). V gave up 3 bases and J gave up 1 base, with 9 bases separating them. The CDR3 spans 14 residues. Per the germline V gene, CDR1 is MNHEY and CDR2 is SVGEGT. CDR3 protein: CASSYPSGQETQYF. The CDR3, as DNA: TGTGCCAGCAGTTATCCCAGCGGCCAAGAGACCCAGTACTTC.

V and J are TRBV18 and TRBJ1-1; 8 bases are shared with TRBD1. The CDR3 is made up of 13 amino acids. V gave up 3 bases and J gave up 4 bases; unmatched junction bases: 1. Germline V gene sequence: CDR1 KGHSH, CDR2 LQKENI. CDR3: CASSPDRATEAFF. The CDR3 coding sequence is TGTGCCAGCTCACCGGACAGGGCCACTGAAGCTTTCTTT.

V and J are TRBV2 and TRBJ1-3; D is unresolved. Germline assignment: CDR1 SNHLY and CDR2 FYNNEI. This CDR3 has 17 amino acids. V lost 3 bases and J lost 0, with 15 bases in between. CDR3 sequence reads: CASSDHAVFSSGNTIYF. The CDR3 DNA reads as TGTGCCAGCAGTGACCACGCGGTCTTCTCCTCTGGAAACACCATATATTTT.

The chain has TRBV19 and TRBJ1-5, with 8 nucleotides matching TRBD1. Losses at the gene ends were 5 bases for V and 0 bases for J; bases not matched to a gene: 6. This CDR3 has 16 residues. Germline V gives CDR1 LNHDA, CDR2 SQIVND (reference sequence). The CDR3, as DNA: TGTGCCAGTAGTTCAGGACAGGGTTATAGCAATCAGCCCCAGCATTTT. It codes for CASSSGQGYSNQPQHF.

This chain connects TRBV5-6 to TRBJ1-5; the D is unclear. V lost 1 base to trimming and J lost 0 bases, with 8 bases between them. CDR3 length: 15 amino acids. CDR1 and CDR2 (germline): SGHDT, YYEEEE. The CDR3 loop reads CASSLLRNSNQPQHF. The DNA for the CDR3 is TGTGCCAGCAGCTTGTTGCGGAATAGCAATCAGCCCCAGCATTTT.

The rearrangement uses TRBV19 and TRBJ2-7; maybe TRBD2 (6 bases). V was pared by 3 bases and J by 4 bases, with 19 bases between. Germline V gene data show CDR1 as LNHDA and CDR2 as SQIVND (reference sequence). The CDR3 covers 16 residues. This chain's CDR3 is CASSISAGLRSYEQYF. CDR3 nucleotide sequence: TGTGCCAGTAGTATTTCAGCGGGCCTTAGGTCATACGAGCAGTACTTC.

The chain carries TRBV27 and TRBJ1-5, with 7 bases aligning to TRBD1. Germline V CDR1 and CDR2: MNHEY, SMNVEV (reference sequence). V was pared by 6 bases and J by 6 bases, with 8 bases of the junction left unmatched. The CDR3 sequence is 14 residues long. The CDR3 here is CASSQTGAGQPQHF. CDR3 nucleotide sequence: TGTGCCAGCAGCCAAACAGGGGCCGGTCAGCCCCAGCATTTT.

A word on this clone: Other DNA sequences in this sample translate to the same CDR3. The chain employs TRBV19 and TRBJ2-1, with 9 bases aligning to TRBD2. V lost 3 bases to trimming and J lost 0 bases; unmatched junction nucleotides: 0. Per germline, CDR1 LNHDA and CDR2 SQIVND (reference sequence). This CDR3 spans 15 amino acids. The CDR3 bases are TGTGCCAGTAGTATTAGCGGGAGCTCCTACAATGAGCAGTTCTTC. Translated: CASSISGSSYNEQFF.

The V gene is TRBV11-2, the J gene TRBJ1-2; possibly TRBD1 for D (5 bases). V dropped 6 bases and J dropped 6 bases, with 17 bases sitting between them. Germline V gene data show CDR1 as SGHAT and CDR2 as FQNNGV. This CDR3 spans 14 amino acids. The CDR3 coding sequence is TGTGCCAGCAGTTTGGTACGGGGGTTCAATGGCTACACCTTC. Its translation: CASSLVRGFNGYTF.

The rearrangement uses TRBV2 and TRBJ2-1; 9 positions agree with TRBD2. The CDR3 contains 18 residues. J was trimmed by 8 bases and V by 6 bases; bases with no gene match: 20. CDR1 is SNHLY and CDR2 is FYNNEI in the germline V gene. The CDR3 sequence: CASSDYILDSGSKDEQFF. The CDR3 bases are TGTGCCAGCAGCGACTATATTTTGGATAGCGGGAGTAAGGATGAGCAGTTCTTC.

The chain has TRBV7-7 and TRBJ2-2, with D uncertain. Germline-derived CDR1 and CDR2 are SSHAT and FNYEAQ (reference sequence). CDR3 length equals 12 residues. V was trimmed by 5 bases and J by 2 bases, leaving 3 bases between them. This CDR3 is CASSPNTGELFF. The CDR3, as DNA: TGTGCCAGCAGCCCAAACACCGGGGAGCTGTTTTTT.

The chain joins TRBV28 to TRBJ1-5; 7 bases line up with TRBD1. V gave up 4 bases and J gave up 6 bases; unmatched junction bases: 3. Germline V lookup: CDR1 MDHEN, CDR2 SYDVKM. This CDR3 comprises 13 residues. The CDR3 sequence: CASSSGQFQPQHF. CDR3 in DNA: TGTGCCAGCAGTTCGGGACAGTTTCAGCCCCAGCATTTT.